Listed below are T cell receptor beta chains from one sample, sequenced in a study of blood T cell repertoires in COVID-19. Libraries were prepared by immunoSEQ multiplex PCR; TCRdb keeps only in-frame clonotypes and omits some of them. This sample yields hundreds of thousands of clones, of which about 90% are seen a single time; about 1.8% belongs to the top ten. Sequenced material: PBMCs or T cells enriched from blood (not recorded which). The receptors originated from a young woman with acute COVID-19. CDR3s include the opening cysteine and the closing phenylalanine or tryptophan. A D gene is named only where the DNA matches it firmly. Clone size is not always given. Where it is, it says once, few, many or a class for expanded clones.

abundance: .; d_gene: TRBD2; v_gene: TRBV10-2; j_gene: TRBJ2-3; CDR3aa: CAITRGLADTDTQYF; CDR3nt: TGCGCCATCACAAGGGGACTAGCGGACACAGATACGCAGTATTTT
abundance: .; d_gene: .; v_gene: TRBV7-9; j_gene: TRBJ1-4; CDR3aa: CASSSLSSPSTGEKLFF; CDR3nt: TGTGCCAGCAGCAGCCTGTCTTCCCCATCTACGGGGGAAAAACTGTTTTTT
abundance: .; d_gene: TRBD1; v_gene: TRBV11-2; j_gene: TRBJ1-5; CDR3aa: CASSSTGSNQPQHF; CDR3nt: TGTGCCAGCAGCTCGACAGGGAGCAATCAGCCCCAGCATTTT
abundance: .; d_gene: .; v_gene: TRBV30; j_gene: TRBJ1-2; CDR3aa: CAWSVFGGSAGYTF; CDR3nt: TGTGCCTGGAGTGTTTTCGGGGGTTCGGCTGGCTACACCTTC
abundance: .; d_gene: TRBD1; v_gene: TRBV28; j_gene: TRBJ1-1; CDR3aa: CASSLLSRGQTNTEAFF; CDR3nt: TGTGCCAGCAGTTTATTGTCGAGGGGGCAGACGAACACTGAAGCTTTCTTT
abundance: .; d_gene: .; v_gene: TRBV6-5; j_gene: TRBJ1-6; CDR3aa: CASSNQGNRNSPLHF; CDR3nt: TGTGCCAGCAGTAACCAGGGAAATCGGAATTCACCCCTCCACTTT
abundance: few; d_gene: .; v_gene: TRBV11-2; j_gene: TRBJ1-6; CDR3aa: CASSLAGTHNSPLHF; CDR3nt: TGTGCCAGCAGCTTAGCGGGGACTCATAATTCACCCCTCCACTTT
abundance: .; d_gene: .; v_gene: TRBV28; j_gene: TRBJ1-1; CDR3aa: CASNDRFYTEAFF; CDR3nt: TGTGCCAGCAATGACAGGTTTTACACTGAAGCTTTCTTT
abundance: .; d_gene: TRBD2; v_gene: TRBV7-6; j_gene: TRBJ2-7; CDR3aa: CASSLAGGRSYEQYF; CDR3nt: TGTGCCAGCAGCTTAGCGGGCGGGAGGTCCTACGAGCAGTACTTC
abundance: .; d_gene: .; v_gene: TRBV27; j_gene: TRBJ2-5; CDR3aa: CASRGDWNQETQYF; CDR3nt: TGTGCCAGCAGGGGGGACTGGAACCAAGAGACCCAGTACTTC
abundance: .; d_gene: .; v_gene: TRBV27; j_gene: TRBJ2-5; CDR3aa: CASSHLVGGAHQETQYF; CDR3nt: TGTGCCAGCAGTCACTTGGTAGGAGGGGCCCACCAAGAGACCCAGTACTTC
abundance: .; d_gene: TRBD2; v_gene: TRBV4-2; j_gene: TRBJ2-1; CDR3aa: CASSQERGRAGNEQFF; CDR3nt: TGTGCCAGCAGCCAAGAGCGCGGGAGGGCCGGGAATGAGCAGTTCTTC
abundance: .; d_gene: TRBD1; v_gene: TRBV18; j_gene: TRBJ1-1; CDR3aa: CASSLTGAEAFF; CDR3nt: TGTGCCAGCTCACTTACAGGGGCTGAAGCTTTCTTT
abundance: .; d_gene: .; v_gene: TRBV2; j_gene: TRBJ2-7; CDR3aa: CANGMASYEQYF; CDR3nt: TGTGCCAACGGGATGGCCTCCTACGAGCAGTACTTC
abundance: .; d_gene: TRBD2; v_gene: TRBV7-8; j_gene: TRBJ2-7; CDR3aa: CASSRATSGTSYEQYF; CDR3nt: TGTGCCAGCAGCCGAGCGACTAGCGGGACGTCCTACGAGCAGTACTTC
abundance: few; d_gene: .; v_gene: TRBV30; j_gene: TRBJ2-7; CDR3aa: CAWSVSPQTFF; CDR3nt: TGTGCCTGGAGTGTCTCGCCCCAGACTTTTTTC
abundance: .; d_gene: .; v_gene: TRBV28; j_gene: TRBJ2-1; CDR3aa: CASSPAGRSSYNEQFF; CDR3nt: TGTGCCAGCAGTCCAGCGGGTCGTAGCTCCTACAATGAGCAGTTCTTC
abundance: .; d_gene: .; v_gene: TRBV5-1; j_gene: TRBJ2-4; CDR3aa: CASSLSVSGRENIQYF; CDR3nt: TGCGCCAGCAGCTTATCAGTATCGGGGAGAGAAAACATTCAGTACTTC
abundance: .; d_gene: .; v_gene: TRBV12-2; j_gene: TRBJ2-1; CDR3aa: CASRYLLAGGHNEQFF; CDR3nt: TGTGCAAGTCGCTACCTACTAGCGGGAGGGCACAATGAGCAGTTCTTC
abundance: .; d_gene: TRBD2; v_gene: TRBV5-4; j_gene: TRBJ2-3; CDR3aa: CASGGGRATDTQYF; CDR3nt: TGTGCCAGCGGGGGCGGGAGGGCCACAGATACGCAGTATTTT
abundance: few; d_gene: .; v_gene: TRBV5-1; j_gene: TRBJ2-1; CDR3aa: CASSLEGATKGEQFF; CDR3nt: TGCGCCAGCAGCTTGGAAGGGGCTACAAAGGGTGAGCAGTTCTTC
abundance: .; d_gene: TRBD1; v_gene: TRBV19; j_gene: TRBJ1-2; CDR3aa: CASRPDRAGGYTF; CDR3nt: TGTGCCAGTAGGCCGGACAGGGCGGGAGGCTACACCTTC
abundance: .; d_gene: TRBD1; v_gene: TRBV18; j_gene: TRBJ1-2; CDR3aa: CASSPQTGEQGGYTF; CDR3nt: TGTGCCAGCTCACCACAGACAGGGGAGCAGGGTGGCTACACCTTC
abundance: once; d_gene: TRBD1; v_gene: TRBV27; j_gene: TRBJ1-6; CDR3aa: CASSNGQGISSPLHF; CDR3nt: TGTGCCAGCAGTAATGGACAGGGTATATCTTCACCCCTCCACTTT
abundance: .; d_gene: TRBD1; v_gene: TRBV28; j_gene: TRBJ1-5; CDR3aa: CASRPGQGNQPQHF; CDR3nt: TGTGCCAGCAGACCCGGACAGGGAAATCAGCCCCAGCATTTT